A selection of T cell receptor beta chains follows, all from one sample in a study of tumor and adjacent non-tumor tissue in lung cancer. Using its own MiXCR run on the multiplex PCR reads, TCRdb lists one record per CDR3 protein. Here the sample spans more than 45,000 distinct CDR3 sequences, about 70% being singletons. The sequencing input was distant non-tumor lung tissue. The source of these receptors is a woman in her fifties or sixties with non-small cell lung cancer. The CDR3 runs from the conserved cysteine through the conserved F or W. The D gene is left open where the match is weak. Rows give clone size only sometimes, using once, few, many, or a class for an expanded clone.

v_call	j_call	d_call	clone_size	cdr3_length	cdr3_aa	cdr3_nt
TRBV4-1	TRBJ2-2	TRBD2	NA	18	CASGRYSSSGSGTGELFF	TGCGCCAGCGGCCGGTACTCCTCTAGCGGGAGTGGTACCGGGGAGCTGTTTTTT
TRBV29-1	TRBJ1-4	NA	NA	11	CSIGVDEKLFF	TGCAGCATTGGGGTGGATGAAAAACTGTTTTTT
TRBV29-1	TRBJ1-2	TRBD1	NA	13	CSVLGQGASGYTF	TGCAGCGTTCTCGGACAGGGGGCGAGCGGCTACACCTTC
TRBV4-1	TRBJ1-1	TRBD1	few	15	CTSSQGQGAKAGAFF	TGCACCAGCAGCCAAGGACAGGGGGCGAAAGCTGGAGCTTTCTTT
TRBV6-5	TRBJ1-1	TRBD1	NA	17	CTSSYSTGGTGNTEAFF	TGTACCAGCAGTTACTCTACAGGGGGAACGGGAAACACCGAAGCTTTCTTT
TRBV6-5	TRBJ1-1	TRBD1	few	15	CASGDTGGVNTVAFF	TGTGCCAGCGGGGACACAGGGGGGGTGAACACTGTAGCTTTCTTT
TRBV11-2	TRBJ2-6	NA	once	15	CASSFTSSGANVVAF	TGTGCCAGCAGCTTCACGAGCTCTGGGGCCAACGTCGTGGCTTTC
TRBV29-1	TRBJ2-1	NA	NA	14	CSVGALRGAYEQFF	TGCAGCGTTGGAGCGTTGAGGGGGGCTTATGAGCAGTTCTTC
TRBV10-2	TRBJ1-1	NA	many	13	CATSGGMNTEAFF	TGCGCCACCTCCGGGGGGATGAACACTGAAGCTTTCTTT
TRBV29-1	TRBJ1-5	TRBD1	few	15	CSASGVGTGHQPQHF	TGCAGCGCTTCCGGCGTCGGGACAGGACATCAGCCCCAGCATTTT
TRBV4-1	TRBJ1-1	NA	NA	14	CAGSQPIIHTEAFF	TGCGCCGGCAGTCAACCTATCATCCACACTGAAGCTTTCTTT
TRBV28	TRBJ1-1	NA	NA	13	CASTLAGGTEAFF	TGTGCCAGCACTTTAGCGGGGGGAACTGAAGCTTTCTTT
TRBV6-1	TRBJ2-2	TRBD2	NA	17	CARSEAGGSITTGELFF	TGTGCCAGGAGTGAAGCCGGGGGGTCTATTACCACCGGGGAGCTGTTTTTT
TRBV20-1	TRBJ2-7	NA	NA	14	CNASSQKVPYEQYF	TGCAATGCTAGCTCGCAGAAAGTTCCTTATGAGCAGTACTTC
TRBV28	TRBJ2-5	NA	many	18	CASSTRMGGPYHGETQYF	TGTGCCAGCAGCACTCGGATGGGGGGCCCTTACCATGGGGAGACCCAGTACTTC
TRBV14	TRBJ1-6	TRBD1	NA	17	CASTQGKTGGGNSPLHF	TGTGCCAGCACCCAAGGAAAGACAGGGGGAGGCAATTCGCCCCTCCACTTT
TRBV11-2	TRBJ2-5	TRBD2	NA	17	CVSSLSASGGYQETQYF	TGTGTCAGCAGCTTATCGGCTAGCGGGGGGTACCAAGAGACCCAGTACTTC
TRBV11-2	TRBJ2-3	TRBD2	NA	18	CASSSRTSGGVFTDTQYF	TGTGCCAGCAGTTCAAGGACTAGCGGGGGAGTTTTCACAGATACGCAGTATTTT
TRBV28	TRBJ1-2	NA	many	11	CASSLEGRGTF	TGTGCCAGCAGTTTGGAGGGGCGAGGCACCTTC
TRBV4-3	TRBJ1-2	NA	NA	13	CASSQRRGNGYTF	TGCGCCAGCAGCCAAAGGAGAGGGAATGGTTACACCTTC
TRBV29-1	TRBJ1-5	NA	many	13	CSVGGIGNQPQHF	TGCAGCGTTGGAGGGATTGGCAATCAGCCCCAGCATTTT
TRBV13	TRBJ2-1	TRBD2	NA	16	CACSLRLSGRWDEQFF	TGTGCCTGCAGCCTCCGGTTAAGCGGGAGGTGGGATGAGCAGTTCTTC
TRBV6-5	TRBJ2-5	NA	NA	14	CASSRTEGQKIQYF	TGCGCCAGCAGTCGGACAGAGGGTCAAAAGATCCAGTACTTC
TRBV11-2	TRBJ1-2	TRBD1	once	19	CTSSADWTGTDEMSYGYTF	TGTACCAGCAGCGCAGACTGGACCGGGACAGATGAGATGTCCTACGGCTACACCTTC
TRBV6-5	TRBJ1-6	TRBD1	NA	16	CAKVQTGGSYNSPFHF	TGTGCCAAGGTCCAGACAGGGGGCTCCTATAATTCACCCTTCCACTTT
TRBV11-2	TRBJ1-4	TRBD1	NA	15	CASSATGTGDERPFF	TGTGCCAGCAGCGCGACCGGGACAGGGGATGAAAGACCGTTTTTT
TRBV6-2/TRBV6-3	TRBJ2-7	NA	NA	13	CASSRRESYEQYF	TGTGCCAGCAGTAGACGGGAATCTTACGAGCAGTACTTC
TRBV6-2/TRBV6-3	TRBJ1-1	NA	NA	13	CASSYQHNTEVFF	TGTGCCAGCAGTTATCAGCATAACACTGAAGTTTTCTTT
TRBV18	TRBJ2-6	TRBD1	NA	16	CARSQQGGSGANVLTF	TGTGCCAGATCCCAACAGGGGGGCTCTGGGGCCAACGTCCTGACTTTC
TRBV6-5	TRBJ1-2	NA	many	14	CASSYSVRAYGYTF	TGTGCCAGCAGTTACTCTGTACGGGCTTATGGCTACACCTTC
TRBV11-2	TRBJ2-7	NA	large	14	CASSWDRGGYEQYF	TGTGCCAGCAGTTGGGACCGCGGAGGATACGAGCAGTACTTC
TRBV4-1	TRBJ2-7	TRBD1	many	16	CASSTTGQRSSYEQYF	TGCGCCAGCAGCACCACGGGACAGCGAAGCTCCTACGAGCAGTACTTC
TRBV10-3	TRBJ2-1	TRBD2	NA	20	CAISERERASGTLTYNEQFF	TGTGCCATCAGTGAGCGGGAGCGGGCTAGCGGGACCCTAACCTACAATGAGCAGTTCTTT
TRBV12-3/TRBV12-4	TRBJ2-2	TRBD2	NA	15	CASRSGGPNTGELFF	TGTGCCAGCAGGAGCGGGGGACCAAACACCGGGGAACTGTTTTTT
TRBV4-3	TRBJ2-3	NA	NA	15	CTSSQGFRSTDTQYF	TGTACCAGCAGCCAAGGTTTTAGGAGCACAGATACGCAGTATTTT
TRBV4-3	TRBJ2-1	NA	medium-sized	15	CASSQDPRGMNEQFF	TGCGCCAGCAGCCAAGATCCAAGGGGGATGAATGAGCAGTTCTTC
TRBV12-3/TRBV12-4	TRBJ2-1	NA	once	16	CASSPRLVQGGDEQFF	TGTGCCAGCAGTCCACGACTAGTCCAAGGTGGGGATGAGCAATTCTTC
TRBV11-3	TRBJ2-7	NA	few	14	CAGSLDTGTYEQYF	TGTGCCGGCAGCTTAGATACGGGAACTTACGAACAGTACTTC
TRBV5-6	TRBJ2-1	TRBD2	NA	15	CASSGLAGGSGEQFF	TGTGCCAGCAGTGGACTAGCGGGGGGGTCAGGTGAGCAGTTCTTC
TRBV20-1	TRBJ2-1	TRBD2	NA	14	CNAVAGCGNNEQFF	TGCAATGCCGTAGCGGGGTGCGGTAACAATGAGCAGTTCTTC
TRBV29-1	TRBJ2-3	NA	NA	13	CSVRRGIEDMQYF	TGCAGCGTTCGCAGGGGAATTGAAGATATGCAGTATTTT
TRBV5-1	TRBJ2-1	TRBD2	few	15	CASSTGTSGNVEQFF	TGTGCCAGCAGCACAGGGACTAGCGGGAACGTTGAGCAGTTCTTC
TRBV7-9	TRBJ1-3	NA	NA	13	CACSFGFTTTIYF	TGTGCCTGCAGCTTTGGGTTTACTACCACCATATATTTT
TRBV11-2	TRBJ1-1	NA	once	14	CAISPNTATIGAFF	TGTGCCATCAGCCCCAACACCGCAACGATAGGGGCTTTCTTT
TRBV11-2	TRBJ2-2	NA	NA	17	CTSSYPQGGRNTGKLFF	TGTACCAGCAGCTATCCCCAGGGGGGGCGGAACACCGGGAAGCTGTTTTTT
TRBV5-4	TRBJ2-5	NA	NA	15	CASSAHGPRRETQYF	TGTGCCAGCAGCGCTCACGGACCAAGAAGGGAGACCCAGTACTTC
TRBV28	TRBJ2-3	NA	many	16	CASSLSGTASTDTQYF	TGTGCCAGCAGTTTATCGGGTACCGCTAGCACAGATACGCAGTATTTT
TRBV6-1	TRBJ2-2	TRBD2	NA	18	CASSGGTSGRENTGELFF	TGTGCCAGCAGTGGGGGGACTAGTGGGCGCGAGAACACCGGGGAGCTGTTTTTT
TRBV11-2	TRBJ2-2	NA	NA	13	CASSFFHTGELCF	TGTGCCAGCAGTTTTTTCCATACCGGGGAGCTGTGTTTT
TRBV29-1	TRBJ1-2	TRBD1	NA	13	CGVHWTGTEGYTF	TGCGGCGTTCATTGGACAGGGACGGAAGGCTACACCTTC